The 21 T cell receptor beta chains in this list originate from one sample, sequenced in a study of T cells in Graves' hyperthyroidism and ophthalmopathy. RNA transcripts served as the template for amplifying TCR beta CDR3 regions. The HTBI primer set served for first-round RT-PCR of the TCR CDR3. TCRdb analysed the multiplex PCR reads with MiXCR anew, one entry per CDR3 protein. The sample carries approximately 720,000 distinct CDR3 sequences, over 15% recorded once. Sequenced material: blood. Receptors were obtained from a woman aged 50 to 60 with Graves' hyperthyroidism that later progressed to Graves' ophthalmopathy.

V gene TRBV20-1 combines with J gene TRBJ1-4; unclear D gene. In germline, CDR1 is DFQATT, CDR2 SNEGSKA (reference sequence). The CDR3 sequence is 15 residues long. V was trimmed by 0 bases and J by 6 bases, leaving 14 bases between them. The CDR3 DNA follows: TGCAGTGCTAGAGATCGGTCCTCCTTCGATGAAAAACTGTTTTTT. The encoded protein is CSARDRSSFDEKLFF.

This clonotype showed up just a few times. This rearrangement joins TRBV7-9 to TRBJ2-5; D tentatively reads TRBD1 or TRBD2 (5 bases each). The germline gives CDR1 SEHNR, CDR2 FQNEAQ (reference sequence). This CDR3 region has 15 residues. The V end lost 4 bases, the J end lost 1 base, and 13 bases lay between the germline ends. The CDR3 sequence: CASSWDRTIQETQYF. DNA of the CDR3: TGTGCCAGCAGCTGGGACCGTACCATCCAAGAGACCCAGTACTTC.

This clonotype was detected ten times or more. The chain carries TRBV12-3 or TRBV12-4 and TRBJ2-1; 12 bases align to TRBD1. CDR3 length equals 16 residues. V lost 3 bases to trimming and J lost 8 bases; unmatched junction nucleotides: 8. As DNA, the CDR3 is TGTGCCAGCAGTTTCCCGGGACAGGGGGCGTCGGATGAGCAGTTCTTC. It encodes CASSFPGQGASDEQFF.

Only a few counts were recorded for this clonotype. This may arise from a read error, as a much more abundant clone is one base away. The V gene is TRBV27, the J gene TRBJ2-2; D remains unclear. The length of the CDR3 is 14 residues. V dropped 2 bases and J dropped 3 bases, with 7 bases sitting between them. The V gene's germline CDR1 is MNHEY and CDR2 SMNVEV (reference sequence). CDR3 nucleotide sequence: TGTGCCAGCAGTTTAGCAGCCTACACCGGGGAGCTGTTTTTT. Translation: CASSLAAYTGELFF.

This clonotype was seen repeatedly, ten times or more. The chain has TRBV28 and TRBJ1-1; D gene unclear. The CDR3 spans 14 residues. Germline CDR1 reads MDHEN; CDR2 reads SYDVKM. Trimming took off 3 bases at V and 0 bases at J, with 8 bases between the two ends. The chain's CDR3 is CASSFTDMNTEAFF. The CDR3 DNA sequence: TGTGCCAGCAGTTTTACGGATATGAACACTGAAGCTTTCTTT.

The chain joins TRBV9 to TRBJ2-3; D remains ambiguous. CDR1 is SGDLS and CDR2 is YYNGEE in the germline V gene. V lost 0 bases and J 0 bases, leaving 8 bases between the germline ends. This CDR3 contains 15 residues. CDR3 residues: CASSVDPPSTDTQYF. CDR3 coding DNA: TGTGCCAGCAGCGTAGATCCACCTAGCACAGATACGCAGTATTTT.

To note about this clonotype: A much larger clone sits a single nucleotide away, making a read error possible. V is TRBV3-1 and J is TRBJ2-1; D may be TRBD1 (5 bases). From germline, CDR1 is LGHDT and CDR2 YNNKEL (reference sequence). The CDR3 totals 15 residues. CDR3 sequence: CASNQDLRGYNEQFF. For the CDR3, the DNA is TGTGCCAGCAACCAAGATCTTAGGGGTTACAATGAGCAGTTCTTC.

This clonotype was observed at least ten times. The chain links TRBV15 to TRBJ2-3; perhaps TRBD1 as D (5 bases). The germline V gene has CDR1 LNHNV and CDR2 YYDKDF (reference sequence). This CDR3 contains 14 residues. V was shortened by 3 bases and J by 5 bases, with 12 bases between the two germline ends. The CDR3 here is CATSSGHDRDTQYF. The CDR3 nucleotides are TGTGCCACCAGCAGCGGACATGACAGAGATACGCAGTATTTT.

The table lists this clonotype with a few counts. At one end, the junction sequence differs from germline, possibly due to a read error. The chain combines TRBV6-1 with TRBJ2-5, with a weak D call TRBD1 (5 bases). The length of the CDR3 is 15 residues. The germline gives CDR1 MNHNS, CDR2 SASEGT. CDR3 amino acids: CASSEAPQGQGTQYF. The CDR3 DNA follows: TGTGCCAGCAGTGAAGCGCCGCAAGGACAAGGGACCCAGTACTTC.

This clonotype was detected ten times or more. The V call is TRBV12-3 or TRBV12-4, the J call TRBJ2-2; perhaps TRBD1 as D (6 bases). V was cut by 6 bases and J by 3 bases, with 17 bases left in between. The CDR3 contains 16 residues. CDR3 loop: CASSPATGPYTGELFF. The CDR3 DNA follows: TGTGCCAGCAGCCCTGCGACAGGACCCTACACCGGGGAGCTGTTTTTT.

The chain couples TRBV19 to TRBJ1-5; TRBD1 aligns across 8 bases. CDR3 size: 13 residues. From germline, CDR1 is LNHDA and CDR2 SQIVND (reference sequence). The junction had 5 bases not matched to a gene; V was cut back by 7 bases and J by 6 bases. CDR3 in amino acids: CASNGQGIQPQHF. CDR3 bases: TGTGCCAGTAATGGACAGGGAATTCAGCCCCAGCATTTT.

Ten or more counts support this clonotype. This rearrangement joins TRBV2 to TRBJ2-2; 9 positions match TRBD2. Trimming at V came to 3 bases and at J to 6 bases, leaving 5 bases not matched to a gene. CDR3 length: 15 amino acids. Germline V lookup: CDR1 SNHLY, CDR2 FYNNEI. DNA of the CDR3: TGTGCCAGCAGTGACCTAGCGGGACCCCCCGGGGAGCTGTTTTTT. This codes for CASSDLAGPPGELFF.

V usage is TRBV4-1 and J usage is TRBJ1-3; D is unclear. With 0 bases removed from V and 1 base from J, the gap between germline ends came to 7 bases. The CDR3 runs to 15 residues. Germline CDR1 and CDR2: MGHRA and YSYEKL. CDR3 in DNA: TGCGCCAGCAGCCAAGATACCGATTCTGGAAACACCATATATTTT. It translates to CASSQDTDSGNTIYF.

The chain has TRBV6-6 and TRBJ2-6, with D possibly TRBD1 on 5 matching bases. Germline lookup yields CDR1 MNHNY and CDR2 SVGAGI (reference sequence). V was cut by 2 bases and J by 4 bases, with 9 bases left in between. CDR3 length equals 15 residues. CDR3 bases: TGTGCCAGCAGTTACAGGGGCGCAGGGGCCAACGTCCTGACTTTC. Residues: CASSYRGAGANVLTF.

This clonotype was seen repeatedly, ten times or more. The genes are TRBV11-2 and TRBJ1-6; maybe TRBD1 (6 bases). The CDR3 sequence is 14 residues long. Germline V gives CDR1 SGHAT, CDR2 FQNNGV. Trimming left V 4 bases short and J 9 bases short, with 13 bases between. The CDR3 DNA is TGTGCCAGCAGCTCCTACAGGGTTGGTTCACCCCTCCACTTT. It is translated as CASSSYRVGSPLHF.

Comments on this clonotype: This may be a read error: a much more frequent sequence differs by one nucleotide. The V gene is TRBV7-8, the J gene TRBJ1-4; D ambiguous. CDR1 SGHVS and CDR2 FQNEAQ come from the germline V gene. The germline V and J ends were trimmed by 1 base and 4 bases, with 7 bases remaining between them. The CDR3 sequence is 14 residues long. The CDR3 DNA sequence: TGTGCCAGCAGCTTAGTAGCGGTTAATGAAAAACTGTTTTTT. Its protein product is CASSLVAVNEKLFF.

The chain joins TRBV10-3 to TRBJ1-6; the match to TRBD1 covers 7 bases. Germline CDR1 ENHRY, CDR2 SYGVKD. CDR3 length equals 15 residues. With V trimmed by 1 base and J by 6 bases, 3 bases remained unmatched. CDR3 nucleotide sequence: TGTGCCATCAGTGAGTGGGGGGACAGTAATTCACCCCTCCACTTT. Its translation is CAISEWGDSNSPLHF.

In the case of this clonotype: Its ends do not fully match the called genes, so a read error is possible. CDR3 bases: TGTGCCAGCACCGGACAGGGGGTACACACGGAAGCTTTCTTT. Protein sequence: CASTGQGVHTEAFF. The chain employs TRBV27 and TRBJ1-1, with 10 bases identical to TRBD1. From germline, CDR1 is MNHEY and CDR2 SMNVEV (reference sequence). The CDR3 contains 14 residues.

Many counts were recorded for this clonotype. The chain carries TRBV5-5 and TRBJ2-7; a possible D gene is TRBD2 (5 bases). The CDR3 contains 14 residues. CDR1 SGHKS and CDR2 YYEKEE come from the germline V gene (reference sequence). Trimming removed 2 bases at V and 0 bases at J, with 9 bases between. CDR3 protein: CASSLARGSYEQYF. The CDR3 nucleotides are TGTGCCAGCAGCTTAGCCCGGGGCTCCTACGAGCAGTACTTC.

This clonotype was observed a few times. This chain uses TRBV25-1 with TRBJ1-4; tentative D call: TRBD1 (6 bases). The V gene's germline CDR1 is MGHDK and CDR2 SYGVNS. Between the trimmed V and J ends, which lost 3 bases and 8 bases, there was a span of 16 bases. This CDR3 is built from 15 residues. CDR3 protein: CASSDPTGPVEKLFF. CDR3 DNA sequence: TGTGCCAGCAGTGATCCCACAGGGCCGGTAGAAAAACTGTTTTTT.

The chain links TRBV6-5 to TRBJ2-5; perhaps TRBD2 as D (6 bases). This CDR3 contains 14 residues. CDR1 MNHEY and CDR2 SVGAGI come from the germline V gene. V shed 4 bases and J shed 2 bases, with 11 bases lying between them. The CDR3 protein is CASSFGRSQETQYF. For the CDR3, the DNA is TGTGCCAGCAGTTTTGGGAGGTCGCAAGAGACCCAGTACTTC.